These 27 T cell receptor beta chains share one sample of origin, sequenced in a study of blood T cell repertoires in COVID-19. Sequencing was performed with immunoSEQ multiplex PCR; in TCRdb, only in-frame clones are kept and a portion is missing. This table has about 390,000 clones, around 87% appearing once. Sequenced material: peripheral blood. These TCRs come from a woman in her fifties or sixties with COVID-19, enrolled during active disease.

The chain couples TRBV11-2 to TRBJ1-1, with 9 bases matching TRBD1. This CDR3 has 14 amino acids. CDR1 is SGHAT, CDR2 FQNNGV, per germline. The ends lost 0 bases at V and 13 bases at J; junction bases unmatched: 9. In nucleotides, the CDR3 is TGTGCCAGCAGCTTAGACCGGGACAGGGTGTACGGTTTCTTT. As protein: CASSLDRDRVYGFF. The variable domain in full, completed from reference TRBV11-2 and TRBJ1-1, reads EAGVAQSPRYKIIEKRQSVAFWCNPISGHATLYWYQQILGQGPKLLIQFQNNGVVDDSQLPKDRFSAERLKGVDSTLKIQPAKLEDSAVYLCASSLDRDRVYGFFGQGTRLTVV.

The chain combines TRBV5-6 with TRBJ2-2; D is unclear. The germline CDR1 and CDR2 sequences are SGHDT and YYEEEE. Between the trimmed V and J ends, which lost 4 bases and 6 bases, there was a span of 13 bases. The CDR3 has 14 amino acids. CDR3 loop: CASSPTTLSGELFF. As DNA, the CDR3 is TGTGCCAGCAGCCCAACAACGTTGTCCGGGGAGCTGTTTTTT.

The chain employs TRBV18 and TRBJ1-1; 9 bases fit TRBD1. This CDR3 is 16 amino acids long. With 4 bases clipped from V and 0 bases from J, the junction kept 6 bases outside the gene matches. The germline V gene has CDR1 KGHSH and CDR2 LQKENI. In DNA form, the CDR3 reads TGTGCCAGCTCACTTTCCGGGACAGGGTTGAACACTGAAGCTTTCTTT. This sequence encodes CASSLSGTGLNTEAFF. The entire variable domain, with the rest obtained from reference TRBV18 and TRBJ1-1, is as follows: NAGVMQNPRHLVRRRGQEARLRCSPMKGHSHVYWYRQLPEEGLKFMVYLQKENIIDESGMPKERFSAEFPKEGPSILRIQQVVRGDSAAYFCASSLSGTGLNTEAFFGQGTRLTVV.

The chain joins TRBV2 to TRBJ1-6, with TRBD1 matching over 7 bases. This CDR3 has 13 amino acids. CDR1 and CDR2 from the germline V gene are SNHLY and FYNNEI. Trimming removed 8 bases from V and 8 bases from J; junction bases left unmatched: 6. CDR3 loop: CASDRVGYSPLHF. DNA of the CDR3: TGTGCCAGCGACAGGGTTGGGTATTCACCCCTCCACTTT.

The J gene is TRBJ1-4, the V gene TRBV19; TRBD1 aligns across 11 bases. This CDR3 is 14 amino acids long. The V and J ends lost 5 bases and 5 bases, in that order; junction bases with no gene match: 1. Germline V gives CDR1 LNHDA, CDR2 SQIVND (reference sequence). CDR3 coding DNA: TGTGCCAGTAGTTGGGACAGGGGGAATGAAAAACTGTTTTTT. It encodes CASSWDRGNEKLFF.

The V call is TRBV6-5, the J call TRBJ1-2, with D unresolved. V was shortened by 6 bases and J by 3 bases, with 11 bases between the two germline ends. The V gene's germline CDR1 is MNHEY and CDR2 SVGAGI. The CDR3 runs 13 residues. CDR3 DNA sequence: TGTGCCAGCAGGGAGAGCCCCGACTATGGCTACACCTTC. Amino acids: CASRESPDYGYTF.

This clone was detected once. V gene TRBV5-6 combines with J gene TRBJ2-5, with 7 bases fitting TRBD1. J was trimmed by 5 bases and V by 1 base; bases with no gene match: 8. Per germline, CDR1 SGHDT and CDR2 YYEEEE. This CDR3 has 15 residues. The CDR3 sequence: CASSLFRQGVETQYF. CDR3 nucleotide sequence: TGTGCCAGCAGCTTGTTCCGACAGGGAGTGGAGACCCAGTACTTC.

This clone was recorded a few times. This chain links TRBV5-1 with TRBJ2-3; 9 bases match TRBD2. The germline V gene encodes CDR1 SGHRS and CDR2 YFSETQ. The CDR3 extends over 15 amino acids. J gave up 6 bases and V 0 bases, and 5 bases lay outside the gene matches. The CDR3 reads CASSLVSGGSDTQYF. CDR3 coding DNA: TGCGCCAGCAGCTTGGTTAGCGGGGGTAGCGATACGCAGTATTTT.

The chain recombines TRBV5-1 with TRBJ2-3; D is perhaps TRBD2 (5 bases). Trimming stripped 4 bases from V and 1 base from J, with 10 bases between. Germline V gene sequence: CDR1 SGHRS, CDR2 YFSETQ. The CDR3 consists of 14 residues. The CDR3 DNA is TGCGCCAGCAGCCCGGCGAGGGGCACAGATACGCAGTATTTT. It encodes CASSPARGTDTQYF.

In its sample, this clone was seen a few times. The chain couples TRBV6-5 to TRBJ1-2; TRBD1 aligns across 7 bases. Germline trimming cut 2 bases from V and 6 bases from J; bases unmatched to any gene: 6. Germline V gene sequence: CDR1 MNHEY, CDR2 SVGAGI. CDR3 length equals 14 residues. This CDR3 reads CASSYRRQGDGYTF. In DNA form, the CDR3 reads TGTGCCAGCAGTTACAGACGACAGGGCGATGGCTACACCTTC.

The rearrangement links TRBV9 to TRBJ1-6; possibly TRBD1 for D (5 bases). Trimming cost V 0 bases and J 2 bases, with 9 bases left between them. The V gene's germline CDR1 is SGDLS and CDR2 YYNGEE. The CDR3 totals 16 residues. CDR3 sequence: CASSVGGRTYNSPLHF. DNA of the CDR3: TGTGCCAGCAGCGTAGGGGGCAGAACCTATAATTCACCCCTCCACTTT.

The chain joins TRBV10-3 to TRBJ1-2; D gene ambiguous. Looked up from germline, CDR1 is ENHRY and CDR2 is SYGVKD. Trimming took off 2 bases at V and 3 bases at J, with 10 bases between the two ends. The length of the CDR3 is 14 residues. The CDR3 DNA sequence: TGTGCCATCAGTGAGGACGGTAGCCACTATGGCTACACCTTC. This translates into CAISEDGSHYGYTF.

CDR3 residues: CATSDTGTPTGELFF. In DNA form, the CDR3 reads TGTGCCACCAGTGATACCGGGACACCCACCGGGGAGCTGTTTTTT. The V gene is TRBV24-1, the J gene TRBJ2-2; a weak D match, TRBD1 (6 bases). V shed 3 bases and J shed 4 bases, with 11 bases lying between them. CDR3 size: 15 residues. From germline, CDR1 is KGHDR and CDR2 SFDVKD.

The chain links TRBV20-1 to TRBJ1-6; TRBD1 is a possible D gene (5 bases). Between the trimmed V and J ends, which lost 3 bases and 9 bases, there was a span of 9 bases. This CDR3 region has 12 residues. Per the germline V gene, CDR1 is DFQATT and CDR2 is SNEGSKA (reference sequence). DNA for the CDR3: TGCAGTGCTAGTCCTCAGGGTTCACCCCTCCACTTT. Translating gives CSASPQGSPLHF.

V usage is TRBV5-4 and J usage is TRBJ2-3; TRBD2 matches at 12 bases. The CDR3 totals 16 residues. Germline CDR1 and CDR2: SGHNT and YYREEE (reference sequence). Germline trimming cut 3 bases from V and 2 bases from J; bases unmatched to any gene: 4. The chain's CDR3 is CASSSRLAGVTDTQYF. CDR3 nucleotides: TGTGCCAGCAGCTCGAGACTAGCGGGAGTCACAGATACGCAGTATTTT.

The V call is TRBV19, the J call TRBJ2-1; D may be TRBD2 (5 bases). The CDR3 has 14 amino acids. Germline assignment: CDR1 LNHDA and CDR2 SQIVND (reference sequence). V was cut by 7 bases and J by 4 bases, with 14 bases left in between. Here the CDR3 reads CASTIQSGYNEQFF. The CDR3 DNA sequence: TGTGCCAGTACAATACAGAGCGGTTACAATGAGCAGTTCTTC.

The chain uses TRBV2 and TRBJ1-1, with 8 nucleotides matching TRBD1. The V and J ends lost 11 bases and 1 base, in that order; junction bases with no gene match: 6. The CDR3 has 13 amino acids. Germline V CDR1 and CDR2: SNHLY, FYNNEI. Written as DNA, the CDR3 is TGTGCCGGAACAGGGGGAAGGAACACTGAAGCTTTCTTT. Its protein product is CAGTGGRNTEAFF.

The chain has TRBV6-5 and TRBJ1-3; 7 bases are a match to TRBD1. V lost 5 bases, J lost 4 bases, and 5 bases stayed unmatched. The germline V gene encodes CDR1 MNHEY and CDR2 SVGAGI. The CDR3 spans 14 residues. This CDR3 reads CASSNRGLGNTIYF. The CDR3 DNA reads TGTGCCAGCAGTAACAGGGGCCTGGGAAACACCATATATTTT.

This chain connects TRBV18 to TRBJ1-4; D is unresolved. The CDR3 is made up of 13 amino acids. CDR1 and CDR2 from the germline V gene are KGHSH and LQKENI. V lost 6 bases and J lost 6, with 11 bases in between. DNA for the CDR3: TGTGCCAGCTCCCCCGCGGTTTATGAAAAACTGTTTTTT. Its translation is CASSPAVYEKLFF.

The rearrangement links TRBV7-8 to TRBJ1-1; the match to TRBD1 covers 10 bases. There are 15 residues in the CDR3. Germline CDR1 and CDR2: SGHVS and FQNEAQ. Trimming removed 5 bases from V and 4 bases from J; junction bases left unmatched: 7. The CDR3 region is CASSRDRGRVTEAFF. The CDR3 DNA is TGTGCCAGCAGCCGGGACAGGGGACGGGTCACTGAAGCTTTCTTT.

To note about this clone: Other DNA sequences in the sample encode the same CDR3. The chain employs TRBV5-1 and TRBJ1-4; 7 positions match TRBD1. Germline CDR1 and CDR2: SGHRS and YFSETQ. This CDR3 region has 15 residues. Losses at the gene ends were 2 bases for V and 3 bases for J; bases not matched to a gene: 4. DNA of the CDR3: TGCGCCAGCAGCTTAGAGGGGGCTCCTAATGAAAAACTGTTTTTT. It is translated as CASSLEGAPNEKLFF.

The J gene is TRBJ1-2, the V gene TRBV14, with a tentative D call TRBD1 (6 bases). The CDR3 is made up of 15 amino acids. V dropped 5 bases and J dropped 3 bases, with 16 bases sitting between them. The germline V gene encodes CDR1 SGHDN and CDR2 FVKESK. CDR3 coding DNA: TGTGCCAGCAGCGGATGGAGGAACAGGGACTATGGCTACACCTTC. Protein product: CASSGWRNRDYGYTF.

This chain joins TRBV28 and TRBJ1-6, with D possibly matching TRBD1 (6 bases). This CDR3 region has 16 residues. Germline lookup yields CDR1 MDHEN and CDR2 SYDVKM. V was cut by 2 bases and J by 10 bases, with 18 bases left in between. This CDR3 reads CASSLPGTWERSPLHF. In nucleotides, the CDR3 is TGTGCCAGCAGTTTACCGGGGACATGGGAAAGATCACCCCTCCACTTT.

The chain is built from TRBV5-4 and TRBJ2-2, with 7 positions matching TRBD1. Trimming took 5 bases from V and 3 from J; bases not matched to a gene: 7. Germline assignment: CDR1 SGHNT and CDR2 YYREEE (reference sequence). The CDR3 is made up of 15 amino acids. The CDR3 loop reads CASSSGTAYTGELFF. The CDR3 bases are TGTGCCAGCAGTTCCGGGACAGCCTACACCGGGGAGCTGTTTTTT.

This chain connects TRBV18 to TRBJ1-5, with 7 bases fitting TRBD1. The CDR3 contains 15 residues. V gave up 3 bases and J gave up 7 bases; unmatched junction bases: 9. The germline V gene has CDR1 KGHSH and CDR2 LQKENI. CDR3 bases: TGTGCCAGCTCACCTCAGGGACAGTTGGTACAGCCCCAGCATTTT. Its protein product is CASSPQGQLVQPQHF.

The gene calls are TRBV5-1 and TRBJ1-4; D is possibly TRBD1 (5 bases). CDR3 size: 13 residues. CDR1 and CDR2 (germline): SGHRS, YFSETQ. The V end lost 4 bases, the J end lost 6 bases, and 10 bases lay between the germline ends. CDR3 in DNA: TGCGCCAGCAGCCTCAGGGATGATGAAAAACTGTTTTTT. It specifies CASSLRDDEKLFF.

V is TRBV6-6 and J is TRBJ2-3; 10 nucleotides agree with TRBD1. Trimming at V came to 5 bases and at J to 7 bases, leaving 6 bases not matched to a gene. The CDR3 totals 14 residues. CDR1 is MNHNY and CDR2 is SVGAGI in the germline V gene (reference sequence). The CDR3 sequence: CASSPGQGKNTQYF. The CDR3 coding sequence is TGTGCCAGCAGTCCGGGACAGGGGAAGAATACGCAGTATTTT.